The 21 T cell receptor beta chains given below trace back to one sample, sequenced in a study of early T cells in non-severe SARS-CoV-2 infection. TCRdb ran MiXCR on the 5' RACE reads and lists one entry per CDR3 protein. The sample shows 81,000 or so distinct CDR3 sequences, more than 10% of them seen only once. Sequences were obtained from whole blood. All receptors come from an adult who was a healthcare worker with PCR-confirmed SARS-CoV-2 infection or an uninfected control (not recorded which).

V gene TRBV11-2 combines with J gene TRBJ2-1; TRBD2 might be the D (6 bases). The V gene lost 5 bases and the J gene lost 2 bases, with 13 bases spanning the gap. Germline V CDR1 and CDR2: SGHAT, FQNNGV. The CDR3 has 15 amino acids. The CDR3 reads CASSQEGIPYNEQFF. In nucleotides, the CDR3 is TGTGCCAGCAGCCAGGAGGGGATCCCCTACAATGAGCAGTTCTTC.

The count of this clonotype is one. The genes are TRBV5-6 and TRBJ2-7; D may be TRBD2 (6 bases). CDR3 length: 14 amino acids. V lost 4 bases to trimming and J lost 6 bases, with 17 bases between them. The germline CDR1 and CDR2 sequences are SGHDT and YYEEEE. The CDR3 DNA is TGTGCCAGCAGCGCAGCGGGCAGGCCCCTCGAGCAGTACTTC. Protein: CASSAAGRPLEQYF.

The chain carries TRBV24-1 and TRBJ2-3, with 8 nucleotides matching TRBD1. In germline, CDR1 is KGHDR, CDR2 SFDVKD. The CDR3 length is 15 residues. The ends lost 3 bases at V and 2 bases at J; junction bases unmatched: 3. CDR3 bases: TGTGCCACCAGTGATCGGACAGGGTACACAGATACGCAGTATTTT. It specifies CATSDRTGYTDTQYF.

This clonotype was counted a few times. V gene TRBV7-3 combines with J gene TRBJ2-2; 9 bases map to TRBD2. In germline, CDR1 is SGHTA, CDR2 FQGTGA. V lost 1 base, J lost 3 bases, and 6 bases stayed unmatched. This CDR3 comprises 17 residues. CDR3 in DNA: TGTGCCAGCAGCTTAAATGCGGGGACTAGCTACACCGGGGAGCTGTTTTTT. As protein: CASSLNAGTSYTGELFF.

The J gene is TRBJ2-7, the V gene TRBV19; possible D gene TRBD1, 7 bases. V lost 11 bases and J lost 3, with 17 bases in between. The CDR3 is made up of 13 amino acids. CDR1 is LNHDA, CDR2 SQIVND, per germline (reference sequence). CDR3 nucleotides: TGTGCCTCCCGGGGGACAGAGAGCTACGAGCAGTACTTC. Encoded protein: CASRGTESYEQYF.

The V call is TRBV20-1, the J call TRBJ2-7; no definite D call. This CDR3 region has 11 residues. Germline assignment: CDR1 DFQATT and CDR2 SNEGSKA (reference sequence). V shed 2 bases and J shed 6 bases, with 8 bases lying between them. CDR3 bases: TGCAGTGCTAGAAACGTGATCGAGCAGTACTTC. Residues: CSARNVIEQYF.

There are a few counts of this clonotype. V is TRBV18 and J is TRBJ2-1; the D gene is possibly TRBD2 (6 bases). The CDR3 has 13 residues. CDR1 and CDR2 (germline): KGHSH, LQKENI. V was clipped by 5 bases and J by 6 bases, with 11 bases between them. The CDR3 region has the DNA TGTGCCAGCTCAGGTGGGGGGTTCAATGAGCAGTTCTTC. Translation gives CASSGGGFNEQFF.

In this sample, this clonotype turned up many times. This chain uses TRBV7-9 with TRBJ2-3; TRBD1 agrees at 7 bases. The J segment lost 2 bases and the V segment lost 4 bases, leaving 6 bases of the junction unmatched. The CDR3 has 15 amino acids. In germline, CDR1 is SEHNR, CDR2 FQNEAQ (reference sequence). CDR3 coding DNA: TGTGCCAGCAGCTCGAGACAGGGAATCACAGATACGCAGTATTTT. It translates to CASSSRQGITDTQYF.

This clonotype turned up a few times. The chain employs TRBV20-1 and TRBJ1-1, with 12 bases matching TRBD1. Germline trimming cut 3 bases from V and 6 bases from J; bases unmatched to any gene: 2. Germline assignment: CDR1 DFQATT and CDR2 SNEGSKA (reference sequence). The CDR3 loop spans 13 amino acids. The CDR3 loop is CSARGDRGPEAFF. The CDR3 DNA follows: TGCAGTGCTAGGGGGGACAGGGGGCCTGAAGCTTTCTTT.

This clonotype was seen many times. The CDR3 DNA reads as TGCGCCAGCAGCTTGGGTCAGATCTCTGGGGCCAACGTCCTGACTTTC. It specifies CASSLGQISGANVLTF. This chain joins TRBV5-1 and TRBJ2-6; D is unresolved. Between the trimmed V and J ends, which lost 0 bases and 0 bases, there was a span of 7 bases. The CDR3 runs 16 residues. Germline V gene sequence: CDR1 SGHRS, CDR2 YFSETQ.

This clonotype showed up just a few times. The chain links TRBV20-1 to TRBJ2-4; 8 bases line up with TRBD1. J was trimmed by 1 base and V by 5 bases; bases with no gene match: 7. The CDR3 loop spans 15 amino acids. Germline values: CDR1 DFQATT, CDR2 SNEGSKA (reference sequence). The CDR3 loop is CSAAPTGVAKNIQYF. The CDR3 DNA is TGCAGTGCTGCCCCGACAGGGGTGGCCAAAAACATTCAGTACTTC.

The chain joins TRBV28 to TRBJ2-1; 13 bases are shared with TRBD2. This CDR3 spans 15 amino acids. J lost 4 bases, V lost 6 bases, and 3 bases had no gene match. Looked up from germline, CDR1 is MDHEN and CDR2 is SYDVKM. CDR3 protein: CASSRLAGGYNEQFF. The CDR3 DNA sequence: TGTGCCAGCAGCAGACTAGCGGGAGGTTACAATGAGCAGTTCTTC.

The chain joins TRBV14 to TRBJ1-1; D gene ambiguous. With 4 bases removed from V and 5 bases from J, the gap between germline ends came to 8 bases. The CDR3 is 12 amino acids. CDR1 and CDR2 (germline): SGHDN, FVKESK. The DNA for the CDR3 is TGTGCCAGCAGCCTAGTCGGGACTGAAGCTTTCTTT. Its translation is CASSLVGTEAFF.

This clonotype has a count of ten or more. This chain joins TRBV18 and TRBJ2-1, with D possibly TRBD1 on 6 matching bases. The CDR3 length is 15 residues. Per germline, CDR1 KGHSH and CDR2 LQKENI. Trimming shortened V by 3 bases and J by 1 base, and 10 bases separated the two germline ends. The CDR3 DNA follows: TGTGCCAGCTCACCTGGACAGCTGTCCTACAATGAGCAGTTCTTC. This gives the protein CASSPGQLSYNEQFF.

The chain couples TRBV7-6 to TRBJ2-1, with 10 positions matching TRBD2. Germline CDR1 and CDR2: SGHVS and FNYEAQ. The junction had 15 bases not matched to a gene; V was cut back by 7 bases and J by 15 bases. This CDR3 is 14 amino acids long. The CDR3 DNA reads TGTGCCAGCATTAAAACCCGGCTAGCGGGAGATCCGTTCTTC. It yields the protein CASIKTRLAGDPFF.

This clonotype was counted only a few times. This CDR3 reads CASSLSGGIPEAFF. Written as DNA, the CDR3 is TGTGCCAGCAGTCTGAGCGGGGGGATCCCTGAAGCTTTCTTT. The rearrangement uses TRBV2 and TRBJ1-1; D is possibly TRBD1 (5 bases). Germline V gene lookup returns CDR1 SNHLY and CDR2 FYNNEI. The CDR3 has 14 amino acids. The V end lost 5 bases, the J end lost 6 bases, and 16 bases lay between the germline ends.

The chain carries TRBV12-3 or TRBV12-4 and TRBJ2-5; D possibly corresponds to TRBD1 (8 bases). V dropped 3 bases and J dropped 3 bases, with 11 bases sitting between them. The CDR3 runs to 14 residues. The CDR3 DNA reads TGTGCCAGCAGTTTTACAGGGGGGGAAGAGACCCAGTACTTC. It is translated as CASSFTGGEETQYF.

This clonotype was counted ten times or more. The V call is TRBV10-3, the J call TRBJ1-1; perhaps TRBD1 as D (5 bases). The CDR3 is made up of 14 amino acids. V was pared by 7 bases and J by 5 bases, with 17 bases between. Germline-derived CDR1 and CDR2 are ENHRY and SYGVKD. The CDR3 sequence is CAITEEGLGTEAFF. DNA of the CDR3: TGTGCCATCACCGAAGAGGGGCTGGGGACTGAAGCTTTCTTT.

This clonotype showed up just a few times. V gene TRBV28 combines with J gene TRBJ2-7; D gene ambiguous. V lost 6 bases and J 1 base, leaving 7 bases between the germline ends. Per the germline V gene, CDR1 is MDHEN and CDR2 is SYDVKM. This CDR3 is 12 amino acids long. The CDR3 nucleotides read TGTGCCAGCAGCTACGGGTCCTACGAGCAGTACTTC. Translation: CASSYGSYEQYF.

This clonotype was seen repeatedly, ten times or more. V and J are TRBV20-1 and TRBJ1-1; D gene uncertain. Trimming removed 1 base at V and 1 base at J, with 13 bases between. Germline-derived CDR1 and CDR2 are DFQATT and SNEGSKA (reference sequence). This CDR3 comprises 15 residues. This CDR3 reads CSARGVDAANTEAFF. As DNA, the CDR3 is TGCAGTGCTAGAGGGGTAGACGCGGCGAACACTGAAGCTTTCTTT.

The sample holds a few counts of this clonotype. The CDR3 DNA sequence: TGTGCCAGCAGTTCCCCGGGTTGGGGCTACGAGCAGTACTTC. Translating gives CASSSPGWGYEQYF. The rearrangement joins TRBV6-5 to TRBJ2-7; D not certain. V dropped 4 bases and J dropped 3 bases, with 13 bases sitting between them. Germline-derived CDR1 and CDR2 are MNHEY and SVGAGI. CDR3 length equals 14 residues.